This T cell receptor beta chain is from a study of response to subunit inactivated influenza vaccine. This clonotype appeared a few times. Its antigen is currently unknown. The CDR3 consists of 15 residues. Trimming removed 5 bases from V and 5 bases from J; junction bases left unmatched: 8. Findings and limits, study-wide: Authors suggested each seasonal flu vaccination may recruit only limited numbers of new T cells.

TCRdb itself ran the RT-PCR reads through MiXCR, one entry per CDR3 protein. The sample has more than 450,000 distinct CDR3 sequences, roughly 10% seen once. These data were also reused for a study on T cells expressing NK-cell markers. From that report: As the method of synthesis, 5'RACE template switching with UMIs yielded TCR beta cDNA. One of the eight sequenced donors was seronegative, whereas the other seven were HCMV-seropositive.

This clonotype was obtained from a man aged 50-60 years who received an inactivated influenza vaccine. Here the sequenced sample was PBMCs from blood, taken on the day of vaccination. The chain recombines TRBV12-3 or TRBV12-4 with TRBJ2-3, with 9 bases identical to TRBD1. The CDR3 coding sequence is TGTGCCAGCAGTAGAGACGGGACAGGGCTAGATACGCAGTATTTT. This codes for CASSRDGTGLDTQYF.